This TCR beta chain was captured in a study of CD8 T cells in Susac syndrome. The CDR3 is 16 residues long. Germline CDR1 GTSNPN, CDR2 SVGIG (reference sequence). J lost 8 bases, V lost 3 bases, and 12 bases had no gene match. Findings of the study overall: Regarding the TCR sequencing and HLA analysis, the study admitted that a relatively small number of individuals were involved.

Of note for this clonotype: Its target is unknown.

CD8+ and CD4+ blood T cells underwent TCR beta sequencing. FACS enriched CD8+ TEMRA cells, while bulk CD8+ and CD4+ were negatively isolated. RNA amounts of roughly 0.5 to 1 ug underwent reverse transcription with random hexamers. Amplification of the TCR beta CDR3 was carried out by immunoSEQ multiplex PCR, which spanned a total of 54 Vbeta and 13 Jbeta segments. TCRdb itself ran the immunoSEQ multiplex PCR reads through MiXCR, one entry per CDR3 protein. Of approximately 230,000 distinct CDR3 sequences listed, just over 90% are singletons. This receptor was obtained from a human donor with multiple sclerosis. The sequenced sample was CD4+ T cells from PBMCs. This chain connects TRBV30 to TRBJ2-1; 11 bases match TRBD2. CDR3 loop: CAWSSGSGGAAHEQFF. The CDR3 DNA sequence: TGTGCCTGGAGCTCGGGTAGCGGGGGGGCCGCCCATGAGCAGTTCTTC.